The T cell receptor (beta chain) under discussion was sequenced for a study of blood T cells in healthy people across ages. Donor samples were obtained from healthy Caucasian individuals from Russia, aged 6 to 90. It was with a sample-barcoded 5' primer and a J-beta primer mix that a second PCR of about 6 to 12 cycles was run. TCRdb reanalysed the 5' RACE reads using MiXCR and keeps one entry per CDR3 protein. The sample records 600,000 to 800,000 distinct CDR3 sequences, roughly 21% being singletons. This clonotype has just a few counts. Material for sequencing was blood. This TCR was recovered from a man between 65 and 85 years old in good health.

This CDR3 reads CASSPWRAGTNTEAFF. CDR3 in DNA: TGTGCCAGCAGCCCGTGGCGGGCGGGGACGAACACTGAAGCTTTCTTT. This chain links TRBV3-1 with TRBJ1-1; the D gene is possibly TRBD1 (5 bases). This CDR3 is 16 amino acids long. Trimming left V 4 bases short and J 1 base short, with 16 bases between. The germline CDR1 and CDR2 sequences are LGHDT and YNNKEL (reference sequence).